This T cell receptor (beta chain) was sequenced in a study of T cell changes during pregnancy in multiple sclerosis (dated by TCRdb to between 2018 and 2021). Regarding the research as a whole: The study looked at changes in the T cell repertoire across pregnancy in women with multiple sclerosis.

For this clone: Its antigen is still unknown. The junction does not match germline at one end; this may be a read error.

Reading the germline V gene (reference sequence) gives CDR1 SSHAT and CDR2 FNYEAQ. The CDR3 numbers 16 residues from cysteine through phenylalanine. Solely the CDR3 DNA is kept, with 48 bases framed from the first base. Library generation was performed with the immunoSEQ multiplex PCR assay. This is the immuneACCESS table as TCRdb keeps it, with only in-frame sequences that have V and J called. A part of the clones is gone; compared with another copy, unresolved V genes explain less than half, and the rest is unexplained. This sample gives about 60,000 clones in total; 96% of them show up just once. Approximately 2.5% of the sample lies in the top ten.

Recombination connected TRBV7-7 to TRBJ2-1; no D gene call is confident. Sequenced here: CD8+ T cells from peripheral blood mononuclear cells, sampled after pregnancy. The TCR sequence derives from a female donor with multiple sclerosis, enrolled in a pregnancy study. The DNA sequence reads TGTGCTAGCAGCTTATCCCTTACAACGCCATACAATGAGCAGTTCTTC. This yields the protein CASSLSLTTPYNEQFF.